This record covers a single T cell receptor beta chain. Germline lookup yields CDR1 LGHDT and CDR2 YNNKEL (reference sequence). V dropped 3 bases and J dropped 6 bases, with 15 bases sitting between them. This CDR3 is built from 15 residues. This sample stems from a study of blood T cell repertoires in COVID-19. Symptom resolution, clearance, or two negative PCRs marked the recovered donors of Cohort 3. The protocol was immunoSEQ multiplex PCR, while the TCRdb copy is restricted to in-frame clones and leaves out a portion. The data show 140,000 to 150,000 clones, 78% seen once. Source material: PBMCs or T cells enriched from blood (not recorded which). The source is a woman in her forties or fifties who had recovered from COVID-19. The chain employs TRBV3-1 (or the pseudogene TRBV3-2) and TRBJ2-4; perhaps TRBD1 as D (6 bases). The CDR3 nucleotides are TGTGCCAGCAGCCATCGGTGGCAGGGGCTAAACATTCAGTACTTC. Amino acid sequence: CASSHRWQGLNIQYF.